This T cell receptor beta chain comes out of a study of blood T cell repertoires in COVID-19. Study in general: Material from acute and convalescent COVID-19 was sourced from the United States, Italy and Spain. PBMCs, B-cell-depleted T cells, or T cells provided the cDNA or gDNA that made up the material.

Under the authors' procedure: Amplifying reference gene primers gave estimates of nucleated cell counts. Method: immunoSEQ multiplex PCR; TCRdb's copy keeps in-frame clones and lacks some. V, J and clone size were drawn from that table, and D and trimming were deduced from the DNA. The repertoire holds over 250,000 clones, 90% to 95% seen once, with over 2% in the top ten. Germline loops: CDR1 SGHRS, CDR2 YFSETQ. There are 17 residues in the CDR3. The V segment lost 0 bases and the J segment 8 bases; nucleotides outside the gene matches: 10. Seattle enrolled patients during active infection and tracked them longitudinally.

The chain recombines TRBV5-1 with TRBJ2-1; 11 bases match TRBD1. This sequence originates from a woman aged 25 to 39 with COVID-19, enrolled during active disease. The sequencing sample was made of peripheral blood. The CDR3 sequence is CASSLAPTPGQGDEQFF. The CDR3 DNA reads TGCGCCAGCAGCTTGGCCCCCACTCCGGGACAGGGGGATGAGCAGTTCTTC.